This T cell receptor beta chain is from a study of CD8+ T cells in alopecia areata. Extraction of RNA preceded its reverse transcription into cDNA, which served as the sequencing template. The repertoire was sequenced with immunoSEQ multiplex PCR; TCRdb's copy has only in-frame clones and lacks some. Of fewer than 150,000 clones listed, under 40% are singletons. Germline V gene sequence: CDR1 GTSNPN, CDR2 SVGIG (reference sequence). There are 13 residues in the CDR3. Trimming took 0 bases from V and 11 from J, leaving 14 bases between them. The sequence derives from a human donor with alopecia areata. V gene TRBV30 combines with J gene TRBJ2-1, with D possibly being TRBD1 (6 bases). Source material: CD4+ T cells sorted from blood. CDR3: CAWSVQTGKQQFF. The CDR3 DNA reads TGTGCCTGGAGTGTACAAACAGGGAAACAGCAGTTCTTC.